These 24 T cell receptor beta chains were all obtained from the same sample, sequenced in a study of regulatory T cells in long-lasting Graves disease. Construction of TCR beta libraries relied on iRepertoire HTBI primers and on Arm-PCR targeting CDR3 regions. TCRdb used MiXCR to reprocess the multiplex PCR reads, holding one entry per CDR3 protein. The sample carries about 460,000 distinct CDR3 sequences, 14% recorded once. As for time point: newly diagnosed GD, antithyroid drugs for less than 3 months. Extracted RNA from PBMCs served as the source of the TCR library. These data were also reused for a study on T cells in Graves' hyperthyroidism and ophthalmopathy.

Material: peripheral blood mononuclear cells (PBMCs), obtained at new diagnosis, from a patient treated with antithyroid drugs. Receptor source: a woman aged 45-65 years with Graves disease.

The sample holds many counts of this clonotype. CDR3 sequence (DNA): TGTGCCAGCTCACTTGCCGGGACAGGGGACCACAATGAGCAGTTCTTC. It translates to CASSLAGTGDHNEQFF. This sequence joins TRBV18 and TRBJ2-1; 10 bases map to TRBD1. The CDR3 runs to 16 residues. CDR1 KGHSH and CDR2 LQKENI come from the germline V gene. Losses at the gene ends were 4 bases for V and 5 bases for J; bases not matched to a gene: 8.

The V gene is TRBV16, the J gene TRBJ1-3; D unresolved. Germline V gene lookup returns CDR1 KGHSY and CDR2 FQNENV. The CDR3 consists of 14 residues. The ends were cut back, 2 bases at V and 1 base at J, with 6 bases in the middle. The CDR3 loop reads CASSQLGSGNTIYF. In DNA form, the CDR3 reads TGTGCCAGCAGCCAACTTGGATCTGGAAACACCATATATTTT.

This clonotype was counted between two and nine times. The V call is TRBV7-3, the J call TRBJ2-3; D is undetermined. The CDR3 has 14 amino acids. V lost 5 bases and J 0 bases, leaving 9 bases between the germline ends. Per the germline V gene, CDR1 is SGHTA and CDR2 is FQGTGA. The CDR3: CASSRSASTDTQYF. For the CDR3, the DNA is TGTGCCAGCAGCCGCTCGGCTAGCACAGATACGCAGTATTTT.

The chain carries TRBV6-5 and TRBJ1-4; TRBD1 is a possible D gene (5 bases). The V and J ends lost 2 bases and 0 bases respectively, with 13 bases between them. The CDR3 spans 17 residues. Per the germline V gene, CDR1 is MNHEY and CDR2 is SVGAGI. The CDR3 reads CASSYNKGPTTNEKLFF. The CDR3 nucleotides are TGTGCCAGCAGTTACAACAAGGGACCTACAACTAATGAAAAACTGTTTTTT.

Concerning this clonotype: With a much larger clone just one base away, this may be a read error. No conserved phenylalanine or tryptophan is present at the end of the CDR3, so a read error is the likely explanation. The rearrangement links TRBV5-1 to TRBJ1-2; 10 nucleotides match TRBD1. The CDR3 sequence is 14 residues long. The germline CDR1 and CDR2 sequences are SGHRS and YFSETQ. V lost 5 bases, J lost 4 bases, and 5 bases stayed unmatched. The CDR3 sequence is CASRPGQGTYGYTL. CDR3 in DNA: TGCGCCAGCAGGCCGGGACAGGGGACCTATGGCTACACCCTC.

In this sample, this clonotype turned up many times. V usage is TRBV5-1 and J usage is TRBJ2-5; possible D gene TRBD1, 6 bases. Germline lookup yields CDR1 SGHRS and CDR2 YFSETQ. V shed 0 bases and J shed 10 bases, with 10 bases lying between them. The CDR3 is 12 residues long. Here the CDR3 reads CASSLEGTLQYF. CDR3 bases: TGCGCCAGCAGCTTGGAGGGGACACTCCAGTACTTC.

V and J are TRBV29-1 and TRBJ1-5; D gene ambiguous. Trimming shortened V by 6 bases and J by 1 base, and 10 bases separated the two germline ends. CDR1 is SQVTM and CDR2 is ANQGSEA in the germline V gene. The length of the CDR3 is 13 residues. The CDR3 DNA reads TGCAGCGTGCAGTACGGGAGCAATCAGCCCCAGCATTTT. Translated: CSVQYGSNQPQHF. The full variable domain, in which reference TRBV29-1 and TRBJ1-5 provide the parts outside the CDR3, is SAVISQKPSRDICQRGTSLTIQCQVDSQVTMMFWYRQQPGQSLTLIATANQGSEATYESGFVIDKFPISRPNLTFSTLTVSNMSPEDSSIYLCSVQYGSNQPQHFGDGTRLSIL.

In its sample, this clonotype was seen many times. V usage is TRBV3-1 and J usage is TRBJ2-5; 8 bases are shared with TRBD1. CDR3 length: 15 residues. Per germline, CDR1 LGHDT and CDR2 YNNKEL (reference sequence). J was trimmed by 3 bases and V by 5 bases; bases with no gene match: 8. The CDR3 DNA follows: TGTGCCAGCAGCTATCCCGGGACAGGCGAAGAGACCCAGTACTTC. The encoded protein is CASSYPGTGEETQYF.

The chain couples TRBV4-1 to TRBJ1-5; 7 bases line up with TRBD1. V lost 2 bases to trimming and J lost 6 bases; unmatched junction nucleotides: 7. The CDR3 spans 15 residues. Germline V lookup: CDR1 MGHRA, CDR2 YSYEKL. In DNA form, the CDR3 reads TGCGCCAGCAGCCAATCAGACAGGGTTGGTCAGCCCCAGCATTTT. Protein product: CASSQSDRVGQPQHF.

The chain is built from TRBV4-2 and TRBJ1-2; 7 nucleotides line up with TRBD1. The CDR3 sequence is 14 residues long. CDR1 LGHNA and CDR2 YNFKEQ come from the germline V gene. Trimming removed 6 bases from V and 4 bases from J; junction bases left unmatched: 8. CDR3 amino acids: CASRRNRGSYGYTF. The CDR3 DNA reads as TGTGCCAGCAGGAGAAACAGGGGATCCTATGGCTACACCTTC.

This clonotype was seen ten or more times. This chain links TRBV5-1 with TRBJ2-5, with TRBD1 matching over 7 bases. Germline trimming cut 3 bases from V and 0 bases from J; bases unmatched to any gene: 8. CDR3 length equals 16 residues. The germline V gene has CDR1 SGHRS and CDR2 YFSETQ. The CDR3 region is CASSSGQEMYQETQYF. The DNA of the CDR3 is TGCGCCAGCAGCTCCGGACAGGAAATGTACCAAGAGACCCAGTACTTC. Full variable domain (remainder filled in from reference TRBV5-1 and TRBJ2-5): KAGVTQTPRYLIKTRGQQVTLSCSPISGHRSVSWYQQTPGQGLQFLFEYFSETQRNKGNFPGRFSGRQFSNSRSEMNVSTLELGDSALYLCASSSGQEMYQETQYFGPGTRLLVL.

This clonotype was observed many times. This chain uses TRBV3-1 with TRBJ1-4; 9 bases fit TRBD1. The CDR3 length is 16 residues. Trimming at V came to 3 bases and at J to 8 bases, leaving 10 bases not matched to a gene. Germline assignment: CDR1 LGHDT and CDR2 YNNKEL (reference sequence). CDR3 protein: CASSHFFGTGPEKLFF. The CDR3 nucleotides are TGTGCCAGCAGCCACTTTTTTGGGACAGGGCCCGAAAAACTGTTTTTT.

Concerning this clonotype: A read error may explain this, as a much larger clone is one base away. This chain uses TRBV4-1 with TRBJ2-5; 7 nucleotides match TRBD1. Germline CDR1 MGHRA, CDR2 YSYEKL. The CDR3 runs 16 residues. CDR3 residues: CASSRTGTVDKETRYF. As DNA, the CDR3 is TGCGCCAGCAGCAGAACCGGGACAGTTGATAAAGAGACCCGGTACTTC.

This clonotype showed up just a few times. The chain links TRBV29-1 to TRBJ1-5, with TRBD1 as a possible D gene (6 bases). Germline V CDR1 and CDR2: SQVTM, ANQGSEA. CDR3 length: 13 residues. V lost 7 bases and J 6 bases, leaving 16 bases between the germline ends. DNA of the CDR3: TGCAGCGCAAGTGGGGTAGGGGGTCAGCCCCAGCATTTT. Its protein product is CSASGVGGQPQHF. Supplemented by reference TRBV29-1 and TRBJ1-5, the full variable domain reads SAVISQKPSRDICQRGTSLTIQCQVDSQVTMMFWYRQQPGQSLTLIATANQGSEATYESGFVIDKFPISRPNLTFSTLTVSNMSPEDSSIYLCSASGVGGQPQHFGDGTRLSIL.

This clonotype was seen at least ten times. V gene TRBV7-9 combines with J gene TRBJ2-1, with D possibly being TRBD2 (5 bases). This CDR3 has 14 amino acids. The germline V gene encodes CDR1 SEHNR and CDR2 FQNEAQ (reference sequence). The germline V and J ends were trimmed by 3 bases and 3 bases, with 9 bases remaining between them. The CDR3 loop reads CASSFWTLYNEQFF. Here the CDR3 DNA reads TGTGCCAGCAGCTTCTGGACTCTCTACAATGAGCAGTTCTTC.

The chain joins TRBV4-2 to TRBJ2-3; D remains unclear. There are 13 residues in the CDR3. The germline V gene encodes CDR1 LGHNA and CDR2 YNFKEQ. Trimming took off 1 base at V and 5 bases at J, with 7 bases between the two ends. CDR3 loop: CASSQVVEDTQYF. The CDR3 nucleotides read TGTGCCAGCAGCCAAGTTGTTGAAGATACGCAGTATTTT.

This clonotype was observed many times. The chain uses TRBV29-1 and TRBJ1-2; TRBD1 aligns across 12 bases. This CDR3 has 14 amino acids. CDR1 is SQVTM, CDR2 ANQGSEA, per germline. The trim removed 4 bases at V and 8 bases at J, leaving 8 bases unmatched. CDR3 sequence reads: CSVGDRGLWLGYTF. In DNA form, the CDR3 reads TGCAGCGTTGGGGACAGGGGGCTATGGTTAGGCTACACCTTC. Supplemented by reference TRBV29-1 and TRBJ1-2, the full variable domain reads SAVISQKPSRDICQRGTSLTIQCQVDSQVTMMFWYRQQPGQSLTLIATANQGSEATYESGFVIDKFPISRPNLTFSTLTVSNMSPEDSSIYLCSVGDRGLWLGYTFGSGTRLTVV.

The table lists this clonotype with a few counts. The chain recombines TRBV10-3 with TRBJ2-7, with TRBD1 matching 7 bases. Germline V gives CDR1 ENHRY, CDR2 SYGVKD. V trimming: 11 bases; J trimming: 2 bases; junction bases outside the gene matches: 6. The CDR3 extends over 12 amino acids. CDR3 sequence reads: CASTGVTYEQYF. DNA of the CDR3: TGTGCCTCAACAGGGGTAACCTACGAGCAGTACTTC.

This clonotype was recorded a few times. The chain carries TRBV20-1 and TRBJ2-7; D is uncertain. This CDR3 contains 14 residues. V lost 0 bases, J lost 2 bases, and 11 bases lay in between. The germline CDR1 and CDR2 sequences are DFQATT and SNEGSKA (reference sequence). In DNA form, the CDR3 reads TGCAGTGCTAGAGATCTCGACCTAACCTACGAGCAGTACTTC. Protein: CSARDLDLTYEQYF.

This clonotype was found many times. The CDR3 here is CASSFRRATYNEQFF. For the CDR3, the DNA is TGTGCCAGCAGTTTTCGACGGGCAACGTACAATGAGCAGTTCTTC. V and J are TRBV12-3 or TRBV12-4 and TRBJ2-1; D not resolved. V lost 3 bases and J 4 bases, leaving 13 bases between the germline ends. The CDR3 consists of 15 residues.

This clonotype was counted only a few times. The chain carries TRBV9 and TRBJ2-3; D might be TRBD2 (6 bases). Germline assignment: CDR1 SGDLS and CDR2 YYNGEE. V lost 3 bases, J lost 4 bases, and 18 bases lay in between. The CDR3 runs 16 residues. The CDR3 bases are TGTGCCAGCAGCGAGTGGGCTGGGGGGTCCGCAGATACGCAGTATTTT. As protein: CASSEWAGGSADTQYF.

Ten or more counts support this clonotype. Here the CDR3 reads CASSAHGNTEAFF. The DNA of the CDR3 is TGTGCCAGTTCGGCTCACGGGAACACTGAAGCTTTCTTT. This chain joins TRBV7-9 and TRBJ1-1; no reliable D call. V was trimmed by 9 bases and J by 1 base, leaving 12 bases between them. The CDR3 contains 13 residues. Germline V gives CDR1 SEHNR, CDR2 FQNEAQ (reference sequence).

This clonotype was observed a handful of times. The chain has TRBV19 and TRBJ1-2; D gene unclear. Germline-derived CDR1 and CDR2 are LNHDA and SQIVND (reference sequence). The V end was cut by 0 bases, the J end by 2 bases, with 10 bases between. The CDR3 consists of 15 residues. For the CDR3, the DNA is TGTGCCAGTAGTATAGATCACTTGGGAAACTATGGCTACACCTTC. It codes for CASSIDHLGNYGYTF. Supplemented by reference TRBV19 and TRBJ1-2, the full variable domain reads DGGITQSPKYLFRKEGQNVTLSCEQNLNHDAMYWYRQDPGQGLRLIYYSQIVNDFQKGDIAEGYSVSREKKESFPLTVTSAQKNPTAFYLCASSIDHLGNYGYTFGSGTRLTVV.

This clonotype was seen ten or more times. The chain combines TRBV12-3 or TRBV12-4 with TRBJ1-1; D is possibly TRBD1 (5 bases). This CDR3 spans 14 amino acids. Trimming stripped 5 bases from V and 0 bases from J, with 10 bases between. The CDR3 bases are TGTGCCAGCAGTCTGGGGCTTTTGAACACTGAAGCTTTCTTT. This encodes CASSLGLLNTEAFF.